This T cell receptor beta chain emerged from a study of PD-L1 blockade in urothelial cancer. The time point is: pretreatment peripheral blood. The V gene's germline CDR1 is LGHNT and CDR2 FRNRAP. CDR3 size: 13 residues. V was cut by 1 base and J by 5 bases, with 6 bases left in between. Libraries were prepared by immunoSEQ multiplex PCR; TCRdb keeps only in-frame clonotypes and omits some of them. Of 100,000 to 150,000 clones in the sample, approximately 84% were seen once. Sequences were derived from PBMCs, sampled around atezolizumab (anti-PD-L1) treatment. This TCR was sampled from a man aged 50-60 years with urothelial cancer. The genes are TRBV12-5 and TRBJ2-1; D gene unclear. CDR3 sequence (DNA): TGTGCTAGTGGTTTGGGCGATGACAATGAGCAGTTCTTC. It encodes CASGLGDDNEQFF.